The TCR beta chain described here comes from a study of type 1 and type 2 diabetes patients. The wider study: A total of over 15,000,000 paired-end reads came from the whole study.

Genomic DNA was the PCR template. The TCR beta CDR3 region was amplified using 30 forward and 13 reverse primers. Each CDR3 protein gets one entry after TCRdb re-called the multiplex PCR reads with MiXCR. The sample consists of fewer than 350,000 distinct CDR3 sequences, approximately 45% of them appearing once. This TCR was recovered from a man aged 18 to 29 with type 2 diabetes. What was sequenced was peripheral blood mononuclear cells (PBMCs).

Here the CDR3 DNA reads TGCAGTGCCGCCAATAACTACAGGTTGGGGAGCACAGATACGCAGTATTTT. Protein sequence: CSAANNYRLGSTDTQYF. The chain couples TRBV20-1 to TRBJ2-3, with D tentatively TRBD1 (5 bases). The CDR3 loop spans 17 amino acids. V gave up 6 bases and J gave up 0 bases, with 22 bases separating them. Germline assignment: CDR1 DFQATT and CDR2 SNEGSKA (reference sequence).